These T cell receptor beta chains were read from a single sample in a study of response to subunit inactivated influenza vaccine. MiXCR was run by TCRdb on the RT-PCR reads, yielding one entry per CDR3 protein. The sample has hundreds of thousands of distinct CDR3 sequences; around 15% are singletons. Sequencing was performed on PBMCs from blood, taken less than 15 days before vaccination. The receptors stem from a man aged 45-60 years who received an inactivated influenza vaccine. Both conserved end residues are part of each CDR3. The D gene is left open where the match is weak. Clone size appears in some rows only: once, few, many, or a class for an expanded clone.

d_call	v_call	j_call	clone_size	cdr3_nt	cdr3_aa
-	TRBV2	TRBJ2-5	-	TGTGCCAGCAGTGTTGTACAAGAGACCCAGTACTTC	CASSVVQETQYF
-	TRBV18	TRBJ2-3	-	TGTGCCAGCTCACCAGCTAGCACAGATACGCAGTATTTT	CASSPASTDTQYF
-	TRBV5-1	TRBJ1-1	-	TGCGCCAGCAGCTCCAACTCCGGGACGGGGACTGAAGCTTTCTTT	CASSSNSGTGTEAFF
-	TRBV11-1	TRBJ2-2	many	TGTGCCAGCAGCTTAGCTCGCAGGGGCAGAAGACACACCGGGGAGCTGTTTTTT	CASSLARRGRRHTGELFF
-	TRBV7-8	TRBJ2-1	many	TGTGCCAGCAGCTTAGCCATCGTCTCCAGCTCCTACAATGAGCAGTTCTTC	CASSLAIVSSSYNEQFF
TRBD1	TRBV6-1	TRBJ1-2	-	TGTGCCAGCAGTCTATCAGGGGGTTCATATGGCTACACCTTC	CASSLSGGSYGYTF
-	TRBV20-1	TRBJ2-6	-	TGCAGTGCTCGTACGGGCTCTGGGGCCAACGTCCTGACTTTC	CSARTGSGANVLTF
TRBD1	TRBV2	TRBJ2-7	few	TGTGCCAGCAGTGCCGGGACAGGGGGCCACGAGCAGTACTTC	CASSAGTGGHEQYF
-	TRBV6-1	TRBJ2-7	-	TGTGCCAGCAGCCAACCTCTTCCCCCCTACGAGCAGTACTTC	CASSQPLPPYEQYF
TRBD1	TRBV12-3/TRBV12-4	TRBJ1-2	-	TGTGCCAGCAGTTCCGGGACAGGGCTTTATGGCTACACCTTC	CASSSGTGLYGYTF
TRBD1	TRBV28	TRBJ2-3	many	TGTGCCAGCAGTTCATCCGGGACAGGGCTGACTTCTAGCACAGATACGCAGTATTTT	CASSSSGTGLTSSTDTQYF
-	TRBV5-1	TRBJ2-7	many	TGCGCCAGCAGGCAGGGACCGGTCTCCTACGAGCAGTACTTC	CASRQGPVSYEQYF
-	TRBV7-2	TRBJ1-5	-	TGTGCCGGCAGCTTAGAGAGGGGATGGGGGCCCCAGCATTTT	CAGSLERGWGPQHF
TRBD1	TRBV14	TRBJ1-2	-	TGTGCCAGCAGCCAAGTCCCGGGACAGGGCTACTATGGCTACACCTTC	CASSQVPGQGYYGYTF
-	TRBV19	TRBJ1-1	-	TGTGCCAGTAGTATAGCGCAGAACACTGAAGCTTTCTTT	CASSIAQNTEAFF
TRBD1	TRBV6-1	TRBJ2-5	-	TGTGCCAGCACTCGACAGGGGGCTAGGGAGACCCAGTACTTC	CASTRQGARETQYF
TRBD1	TRBV6-2/TRBV6-3	TRBJ2-2	few	TGTGCCAGCAGTTACGTGGGACAGGGTGCCGGGGAGCTGTTTTTT	CASSYVGQGAGELFF
TRBD2	TRBV7-9	TRBJ2-7	-	TGTGCCAGCAGCTTAACGGGAGGGCCGGAAGAGCAGTACTTC	CASSLTGGPEEQYF
TRBD2	TRBV12-3/TRBV12-4	TRBJ2-1	many	TGTGCCAGCAGGCGGGAGGGTGAGCAGTTCTTC	CASRREGEQFF
-	TRBV4-3	TRBJ2-7	few	TGCGCCAGCAGCCGGACCTCGGACAGTTCCTACGAGCAGTACTTC	CASSRTSDSSYEQYF
-	TRBV7-3	TRBJ2-7	few	TGTGCCAGCAGCCTAGGAGGACTGCGGGGTTCCTACGAGCAGTACTTC	CASSLGGLRGSYEQYF
-	TRBV6-1	TRBJ1-4	once	TGTGCCAGCACCCCGGACGGGTATAATGAAAAACTGTTTTTT	CASTPDGYNEKLFF